This is a list of T cell receptor beta chains from one sample in a study of blood T cell repertoires in COVID-19. TCRdb's copy holds only in-frame clones and misses some; the assay was immunoSEQ multiplex PCR. This sample has 95,000 to 150,000 clones, with around three quarters found just once. Sequencing used peripheral blood. These receptors were taken from an older woman with acute or convalescent COVID-19. Both conserved end residues are part of each CDR3. The D gene is left open where the match is weak. A row's size may be missing; if present it is once, few, many or a size class.

>TRBJ2-3|.|.|TRBV15
CATSRDRKTETSTDTQYF
TGTGCCACCAGCAGAGATAGGAAGACAGAGACAAGCACAGATACGCAGTATTTT
>TRBJ1-2|.|few|TRBV6-6
CASSYSTVGYTF
TGTGCCAGCAGTTACTCGACAGTCGGCTACACCTTC
>TRBJ1-6|.|.|TRBV19
CASSIIHPQAPLHF
TGTGCCAGTAGTATTATCCATCCCCAGGCACCCCTCCACTTT
>TRBJ2-3|.|.|TRBV7-3
CASSLSLRGTQYF
TGTGCCAGCAGCTTAAGTCTAAGGGGTACGCAGTATTTT
>TRBJ2-1|TRBD2|.|TRBV5-1
CASSPGTSGHNEQFF
TGCGCCAGCAGCCCGGGGACTAGCGGACACAATGAGCAGTTCTTC
>TRBJ1-1|.|.|TRBV12-3/TRBV12-4
CASSLRTATEAFF
TGTGCCAGCAGTTTAAGGACAGCCACTGAAGCTTTCTTT
>TRBJ1-5|TRBD1|.|TRBV28
CASSSPGQPNQPQHF
TGTGCCAGCAGTTCACCGGGACAGCCCAATCAGCCCCAGCATTTT
>TRBJ2-1|.|few|TRBV4-3
CASSEGLSGNEQFF
TGCGCCAGCAGCGAAGGACTATCCGGGAATGAGCAGTTCTTC
>TRBJ1-2|TRBD1|.|TRBV7-8
CASSLGVGQGNYGYTF
TGTGCCAGCAGCTTAGGGGTAGGACAGGGGAACTATGGCTACACCTTC
>TRBJ2-2|TRBD1|.|TRBV28
CASSTRQGTNTGELFF
TGTGCCAGCAGTACTAGACAGGGTACGAACACCGGGGAGCTGTTTTTT
>TRBJ2-5|.|.|TRBV7-9
CASSLVGQRAQETQYF
TGTGCCAGCAGCTTAGTCGGCCAGCGGGCACAAGAGACCCAGTACTTC
>TRBJ2-5|.|.|TRBV5-6
CASSFAGQETQYF
TGTGCCAGCAGCTTTGCCGGGCAAGAGACCCAGTACTTC
>TRBJ2-7|TRBD2|.|TRBV27
CASSLAGLTYEQYF
TGTGCCAGCAGTCTAGCGGGACTTACCTACGAGCAGTACTTC
>TRBJ2-1|TRBD1|.|TRBV19
CASREGAQVVEQFF
TGTGCCAGTAGAGAGGGGGCCCAGGTTGTTGAGCAGTTCTTC
>TRBJ1-2|TRBD1|.|TRBV28
CASSLGQSYGYTF
TGTGCCAGCAGTTTGGGACAGAGCTATGGCTACACCTTC
>TRBJ2-5|TRBD2|.|TRBV5-4
CASSLSGGETQYF
TGTGCCAGCAGCTTATCGGGGGGGGAGACCCAGTACTTC
>TRBJ1-5|.|.|TRBV24-1
CATSDLTAGAKAQHF
TGTGCCACCAGTGATTTAACGGCAGGGGCAAAGGCCCAGCATTTT
>TRBJ2-2|TRBD1|.|TRBV10-3
CAISEGTGSTGELFF
TGTGCCATCAGTGAGGGGACAGGGTCCACCGGGGAGCTGTTTTTT
>TRBJ2-5|.|.|TRBV10-3
CAIGGREETQYF
TGTGCCATTGGAGGGCGAGAAGAGACCCAGTACTTC
>TRBJ2-7|.|.|TRBV18
CASSPTLDTTYEQYF
TGTGCCAGCTCACCGACACTGGACACGACCTACGAGCAGTACTTC
>TRBJ1-1|.|.|TRBV5-6
CASSLTGPNTEAFF
TGTGCCAGCAGCTTGACAGGGCCGAACACTGAAGCTTTCTTT
>TRBJ1-4|TRBD1|.|TRBV7-2
CASSPDRTGYEKLFF
TGTGCCAGCAGCCCCGACCGGACAGGATATGAAAAACTGTTTTTT
>TRBJ2-3|TRBD2|.|TRBV24-1
CATSPAGGSTDTQYF
TGTGCCACCAGTCCGGCGGGAGGGAGCACAGATACGCAGTATTTT
>TRBJ1-2|TRBD1|few|TRBV5-1
CASSLAGTDYGYTF
TGCGCCAGCAGCTTGGCAGGGACAGACTATGGCTACACCTTC
>TRBJ2-5|.|.|TRBV5-4
CASSRQLQETQYF
TGTGCCAGCAGTAGACAGCTTCAAGAGACCCAGTACTTC
>TRBJ1-1|.|once|TRBV4-2
CASSLEGKTEAFF
TGTGCCAGCAGCCTGGAGGGGAAGACTGAAGCTTTCTTT
>TRBJ2-5|TRBD2|many|TRBV5-4
CASSLTSGVETQYF
TGTGCCAGCAGCTTGACTAGCGGGGTAGAGACCCAGTACTTC
>TRBJ1-1|.|.|TRBV29-1
CSVEVLEAFF
TGCAGCGTTGAAGTTCTTGAAGCTTTCTTT
>TRBJ2-2|.|.|TRBV30
CASRDFNTGELFF
TGTGCCTCCCGGGACTTTAACACCGGGGAGCTGTTTTTT
>TRBJ2-6|TRBD1|few|TRBV4-3
CASSQDPGQGANVLTF
TGCGCCAGCAGCCAAGACCCGGGACAGGGGGCCAACGTCCTGACTTTC
>TRBJ1-6|.|few|TRBV7-8
CASSFGIGDSPLHF
TGTGCCAGCAGCTTCGGGATTGGGGATTCACCCCTCCACTTT
>TRBJ2-2|.|.|TRBV6-6
CASSGHPTGELFF
TGTGCCAGCAGTGGACACCCCACCGGGGAGCTGTTTTTT
>TRBJ1-4|TRBD1|.|TRBV6-5
CASSGTGQEKLFF
TGTGCCAGCAGCGGGACAGGGCAAGAAAAACTGTTTTTT
>TRBJ2-7|TRBD2|.|TRBV10-3
CAISISSGRAGEQYF
TGTGCCATCAGCATATCTAGCGGGAGGGCCGGAGAGCAGTACTTC
>TRBJ1-2|.|.|TRBV11-2
CASSGRDSYGYTF
TGTGCCAGCAGCGGGCGGGACTCCTATGGCTACACCTTC
>TRBJ2-1|.|.|TRBV30
CAWERSSYNEQFF
TGTGCCTGGGAGCGGAGCTCCTACAATGAGCAGTTCTTC
>TRBJ1-2|.|few|TRBV9
CASSSPGLGYTF
TGTGCCAGCAGCAGCCCGGGATTGGGCTACACCTTC
>TRBJ1-4|.|.|TRBV28
CASSPPEVEKLFF
TGTGCCAGCAGCCCACCAGAGGTTGAAAAACTGTTTTTT
>TRBJ2-7|TRBD1|.|TRBV19
CASSRNPTGTASEQYF
TGTGCCAGTAGCCGAAACCCGACCGGGACAGCCTCCGAGCAGTACTTC
>TRBJ1-3|.|many|TRBV27
CASSSSLNSGNTIYF
TGTGCCAGCAGTTCGTCACTGAACTCTGGAAACACCATATATTTT
>TRBJ1-3|.|once|TRBV6-1
CASSDVGFGISTRNTIYF
TGTGCCAGCAGTGATGTTGGGTTCGGGATATCGACAAGAAACACCATATATTTT
>TRBJ1-2|TRBD1|few|TRBV2
CASSESPGGDGYTF
TGTGCCAGCAGTGAGTCCCCAGGGGGCGATGGCTACACCTTC
>TRBJ2-2|.|many|TRBV28
CASSSGWIGGELFF
TGTGCCAGCAGCTCAGGGTGGATAGGCGGGGAGCTGTTTTTT
>TRBJ2-5|TRBD2|.|TRBV30
CASTPVAGGEETQYF
TGTGCCTCGACCCCGGTAGCGGGAGGGGAAGAGACCCAGTACTTC
>TRBJ1-1|TRBD1|.|TRBV5-1
CASSPGGGQGRRNTEAFF
TGCGCCAGCAGCCCGGGAGGGGGACAGGGGCGTCGGAACACTGAAGCTTTCTTT
>TRBJ2-7|TRBD2|few|TRBV5-1
CASSPQAGGPYEQYF
TGCGCCAGCAGCCCGCAGGCGGGAGGGCCCTACGAGCAGTACTTC
>TRBJ1-5|TRBD1|.|TRBV5-5
CASSFGTVDNQPQHF
TGTGCCAGCAGCTTCGGGACAGTCGACAATCAGCCCCAGCATTTT
>TRBJ1-2|.|.|TRBV6-5
CASSYSSLNRDGYTF
TGTGCCAGCAGTTACTCCAGCCTTAACAGGGATGGCTACACCTTC
>TRBJ2-1|TRBD2|.|TRBV7-8
CASSPILAGGQSSYNEQFF
TGTGCCAGCAGCCCTATCCTAGCGGGGGGGCAGAGCTCCTACAATGAGCAGTTCTTC
>TRBJ2-7|.|.|TRBV6-5
CASSYSRDSYEQYF
TGTGCCAGCAGTTACTCGAGAGACTCCTACGAGCAGTACTTC
>TRBJ2-2|TRBD1|.|TRBV19
CASSIESGTGVTGELFF
TGTGCCAGTAGTATAGAGTCCGGGACAGGGGTCACCGGGGAGCTGTTTTTT
>TRBJ2-7|TRBD2|.|TRBV5-1
CASSFVAGEGEQYF
TGCGCCAGCAGCTTTGTAGCGGGAGAGGGGGAGCAGTACTTC
>TRBJ2-7|.|.|TRBV12-5
CASGSVLVSEQYF
TGTGCTAGTGGTTCAGTATTGGTTTCCGAGCAGTACTTC
>TRBJ1-5|.|.|TRBV19
CASKEFEGGNQPQHF
TGTGCCAGTAAGGAGTTTGAGGGGGGCAATCAGCCCCAGCATTTT
>TRBJ2-7|TRBD1|.|TRBV6-2/TRBV6-3
CASSGQGREQYF
TGTGCCAGCAGCGGACAGGGCCGGGAGCAGTACTTC